This T cell receptor (beta chain) was retrieved from a study of metastatic and nonmetastatic thyroid tumors. As for the study in general: A comparison of repertoires was made across blood and tumor or nodule tissue from malignant and benign thyroid patients.

In this sample, this clone turned up once. The germline V gene has CDR1 SGHAT and CDR2 FQNNGV. Trimming took 1 base from V and 0 from J, leaving 11 bases between them. CDR3 size: 16 residues. As handled by the study authors: Researchers built a distant-metastasis classifier for papillary thyroid cancer that drew on CDR3 differences across clinicopathological groups. TCRdb re-clonotyped the PCR reads through MiXCR. Clone size and V and J calls follow TCRdb, not the original study. This table has approximately 9,000 clones, 35% to 45% appearing once. Ahead of thyroid surgery, no patient had received treatment of any kind.

The receptor's source is a female donor with papillary thyroid cancer or a benign thyroid nodule (not recorded which). Some clones in this sample may be carry-over from other donors' samples. The specimen was tumor tissue. The rearrangement joins TRBV11-2 to TRBJ2-3; a possible D gene is TRBD1 (6 bases). The CDR3 reads CASSLGRQGSTDTQYF. The CDR3 DNA follows: TGTGCCAGCAGCTTAGGTCGTCAGGGGAGCACAGATACGCAGTATTTT. Based on the CDR3 plus reference TRBV11-2 and TRBJ2-3, the full variable domain is EAGVAQSPRYKIIEKRQSVAFWCNPISGHATLYWYQQILGQGPKLLIQFQNNGVVDDSQLPKDRFSAERLKGVDSTLKIQPAKLEDSAVYLCASSLGRQGSTDTQYFGPGTRLTVL.